These T cell receptor beta chains were read from a single sample in a study of T cell repertoires in cytomegalovirus infection. One entry per CDR3 protein results from TCRdb running MiXCR on the reads. The sample includes some 920,000 distinct CDR3 sequences, 25% to 40% of them seen just once. These receptors' targets are unknown. Sequenced here: cultured CD8+ T cells from PBMCs, sampled from culture after CMV antigen stimulation. The source is a human donor in good health (CMV status not recorded). Some clones in this sample may be carry-over from other donors' samples. Each CDR3 is given with its conserved first and last residue. The D gene is left open where the match is weak. The size of a clone is reported for some rows only, either as once, few or many, or as a class for expanded clones.

clone size	D gene	J gene	V gene	CDR3 protein	CDR3 DNA
.	.	TRBJ2-3	TRBV28	CASNLGGGVTDTQYF	TGTGCCAGCAACCTGGGAGGGGGGGTCACAGATACGCAGTATTTT
.	.	TRBJ2-5	TRBV27	CASSYGDSETQYF	TGTGCCAGCAGCTATGGAGACTCGGAGACCCAGTACTTC
.	.	TRBJ1-6	TRBV20-1	CSALSGASYNSPLHF	TGCAGTGCTCTATCAGGGGCCTCCTATAATTCACCCCTCCACTTT
.	TRBD1	TRBJ2-1	TRBV29-1	CSVGQGKDNEQFF	TGCAGCGTTGGACAGGGGAAGGACAATGAGCAGTTCTTC
few	TRBD1	TRBJ2-2	TRBV24-1	CATSRTGRSGELFF	TGTGCCACCAGCCGGACAGGGCGTTCCGGGGAGCTGTTTTTT
few	.	TRBJ1-1	TRBV9	CASSLSTDTNTEAFF	TGTGCCAGCAGCCTTAGTACGGACACGAACACTGAAGCTTTCTTT
few	TRBD1	TRBJ1-1	TRBV7-8	CASSLGTGKNTEAFF	TGTGCCAGCAGCCTTGGGACAGGGAAGAACACTGAAGCTTTCTTT
few	.	TRBJ2-2	TRBV5-4	CASSYPTAANTGELFF	TGTGCCAGCAGCTACCCCACGGCCGCGAACACCGGGGAGCTGTTTTTT
.	.	TRBJ1-2	TRBV10-3	CAISDPTAVGYTF	TGTGCCATCAGTGACCCCACCGCAGTTGGCTACACCTTC
.	TRBD1	TRBJ1-1	TRBV27	CASSLSPDREHGKTEAFF	TGTGCCAGCAGTTTATCCCCGGACAGGGAGCATGGGAAAACTGAAGCTTTCTTT
once	.	TRBJ1-3	TRBV12-3/TRBV12-4	CASSLAGRNTIYF	TGTGCCAGCAGTTTAGCTGGACGGAACACCATATATTTT
few	.	TRBJ2-2	TRBV24-1	CATSVQGSGELFF	TGTGCCACCAGTGTGCAGGGTTCCGGGGAGCTGTTTTTT
.	.	TRBJ1-4	TRBV7-9	CASSIAEKLFF	TGTGCCAGCAGCATAGCTGAAAAACTGTTTTTT
.	.	TRBJ2-5	TRBV24-1	CATSDRRQQETQYF	TGTGCCACCAGTGATAGGAGGCAGCAAGAGACCCAGTACTTC
.	.	TRBJ1-1	TRBV9	CASSPSAGGGTEAFF	TGTGCCAGCAGCCCCAGCGCTGGGGGGGGCACTGAAGCTTTCTTT
.	TRBD1	TRBJ1-5	TRBV29-1	CSVEDRTGPSF	TGCAGCGTTGAAGATAGGACAGGCCCTAGTTTT